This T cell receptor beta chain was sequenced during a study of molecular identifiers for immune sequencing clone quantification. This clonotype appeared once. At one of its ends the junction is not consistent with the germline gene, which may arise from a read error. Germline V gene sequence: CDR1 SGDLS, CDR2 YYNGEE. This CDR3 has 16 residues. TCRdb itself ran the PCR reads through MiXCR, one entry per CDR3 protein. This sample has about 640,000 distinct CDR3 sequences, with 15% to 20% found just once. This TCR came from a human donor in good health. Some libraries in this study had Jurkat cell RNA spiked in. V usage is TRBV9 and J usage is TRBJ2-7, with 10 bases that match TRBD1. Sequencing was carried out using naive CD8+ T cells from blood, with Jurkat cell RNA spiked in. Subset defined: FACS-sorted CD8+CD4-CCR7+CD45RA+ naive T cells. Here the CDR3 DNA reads TGTGCCAGCAGCGAGGAGAGACAGGGGGCTATCTACGAGCAGCACTTC. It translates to CASSEERQGAIYEQHF.